This T cell receptor (beta chain) was sequenced for a study of siplizumab effects on memory and regulatory T cells. Study observations and caveats: Memory T cells appeared less diverse than naive cells, which seemed to contribute substantially to alloresponse. Most proliferating CD4+ or CD8+ clones, roughly 80-97%, had no naive or memory assignment. The mapping of alloreactive clones to unstimulated subsets covered only a minor fraction of them.

As concerns this clone: Its antigen is unknown.

Germline CDR1 and CDR2: SQVTM and ANQGSEA. Trimming took off 3 bases at V and 2 bases at J, with 3 bases between the two ends. The CDR3 spans 11 residues. Every sample had some 100,000 of its TCR templates assayed. Profiling relied on immunoSEQ multiplex PCR, and the TCRdb table lists in-frame clones only, not all of them. Here the sample spans roughly 100,000 clones, 80% to 95% being singletons. Material: CD4+ T cells sorted from blood. The sequence derives from a human donor in good health. The chain recombines TRBV29-1 with TRBJ2-3; D unresolved. The CDR3 sequence is CSVDYTDTQYF. In nucleotides, the CDR3 is TGCAGCGTTGACTACACAGATACGCAGTATTTT.